This TCR beta chain is from a study of radiation and T cells in renal cell carcinoma. Trimming shortened V by 1 base and J by 5 bases, and 5 bases separated the two germline ends. Germline V gene sequence: CDR1 DFQATT, CDR2 SNEGSKA (reference sequence). The CDR3 has 11 amino acids. Time point reported: baseline pretreatment blood. The treatment was: 15 Gy SBRT to primary tumor, nephrectomy 4 weeks later. Clones were sequenced by immunoSEQ multiplex PCR, and TCRdb holds only the in-frame ones, with some missing. The sample includes about 150,000 clones, more than 70% of them seen just once. The sample consisted of blood, taken from a patient whose treatment included radiotherapy and nephrectomy. V is TRBV20-1 and J is TRBJ2-5; D unclear. The origin of this receptor is a woman aged 45 to 65 with renal cell carcinoma. CDR3 in amino acids: CSARVMETQYF. The CDR3 DNA reads TGCAGTGCTAGAGTCATGGAGACCCAGTACTTC.